A single sample gave rise to the 32 T cell receptor beta chains below, sequenced in a study of blood T cell repertoires in COVID-19. Libraries were prepared by immunoSEQ multiplex PCR; TCRdb keeps only in-frame clonotypes and omits some of them. The table records over 200,000 clones, 84% of them present only once. The specimen was peripheral blood. The source of these receptors is a woman aged 45-65 years with active or convalescent COVID-19.

The genes are TRBV10-3 and TRBJ2-3; 7 bases align to TRBD1. Germline loops: CDR1 ENHRY, CDR2 SYGVKD. Germline trimming cut 4 bases from V and 2 bases from J; bases unmatched to any gene: 9. The CDR3 has 16 residues. CDR3 amino acids: CAISGVRDRNTDTQYF. The CDR3 DNA reads as TGTGCCATCAGTGGCGTCCGGGACAGAAACACAGATACGCAGTATTTT.

This chain links TRBV18 with TRBJ1-5; D possibly corresponds to TRBD1 (5 bases). The germline V gene encodes CDR1 KGHSH and CDR2 LQKENI. Trimming took 1 base from V and 5 from J, leaving 12 bases between them. This CDR3 region has 15 residues. Here the CDR3 DNA reads TGTGCCAGCTCACCACTTGCGGGGGACGATCAGCCCCAGCATTTT. Translated: CASSPLAGDDQPQHF.

J is TRBJ1-1 and V is TRBV28; a possible D gene is TRBD1 (5 bases). From germline, CDR1 is MDHEN and CDR2 SYDVKM. Trimming removed 5 bases at V and 0 bases at J, with 10 bases between. This CDR3 is 14 amino acids long. The CDR3: CASSPGLLNTEAFF. CDR3 sequence (DNA): TGTGCCAGCAGTCCGGGACTGTTGAACACTGAAGCTTTCTTT. The full variable domain, its missing parts supplied by reference TRBV28 and TRBJ1-1, is DVKVTQSSRYLVKRTGEKVFLECVQDMDHENMFWYRQDPGLGLRLIYFSYDVKMKEKGDIPEGYSVSREKKERFSLILESASTNQTSMYLCASSPGLLNTEAFFGQGTRLTVV.

The chain has TRBV10-2 and TRBJ1-1; D call uncertain. Per germline, CDR1 WSHSY and CDR2 SAAADI. V was trimmed by 8 bases and J by 5 bases, leaving 9 bases between them. This CDR3 has 11 residues. In DNA, the CDR3 is TGCGCCAGCGGTGCGGGGACTGAAGCTTTCTTT. Encoded protein: CASGAGTEAFF.

The chain is built from TRBV19 and TRBJ2-5; 10 nucleotides agree with TRBD1. V trimming: 1 base; J trimming: 5 bases; junction bases outside the gene matches: 1. This CDR3 spans 14 amino acids. Germline V gene data show CDR1 as LNHDA and CDR2 as SQIVND (reference sequence). DNA for the CDR3: TGTGCCAGTAGTATAGTGGGACAGGGGGAGACCCAGTACTTC. It is translated as CASSIVGQGETQYF.

V gene TRBV7-8 combines with J gene TRBJ1-4; D unclear. Between the trimmed V and J ends, which lost 3 bases and 5 bases, there was a span of 13 bases. This CDR3 contains 15 residues. Germline CDR1 SGHVS, CDR2 FQNEAQ. As DNA, the CDR3 is TGTGCCAGCAGCTTCTCTGTATACTCAAATGAAAAACTGTTTTTT. It is translated as CASSFSVYSNEKLFF.

The J gene is TRBJ1-1, the V gene TRBV11-2; D gene unclear. Germline values: CDR1 SGHAT, CDR2 FQNNGV. This CDR3 has 15 residues. The ends were cut back, 2 bases at V and 1 base at J, with 11 bases in the middle. This CDR3 reads CASSLSGGPNTEAFF. DNA of the CDR3: TGTGCCAGCAGCTTATCTGGTGGCCCGAACACTGAAGCTTTCTTT. The variable domain in full, completed from reference TRBV11-2 and TRBJ1-1, reads EAGVAQSPRYKIIEKRQSVAFWCNPISGHATLYWYQQILGQGPKLLIQFQNNGVVDDSQLPKDRFSAERLKGVDSTLKIQPAKLEDSAVYLCASSLSGGPNTEAFFGQGTRLTVV.

The chain employs TRBV5-6 and TRBJ1-6; D might be TRBD1 (6 bases). CDR1 is SGHDT and CDR2 is YYEEEE in the germline V gene. Trimming removed 0 bases from V and 8 bases from J, with 12 bases in between. The CDR3 loop spans 15 amino acids. The CDR3 coding sequence is TGTGCCAGCAGCTTGGATGGCAGGGGTCATTCACCCCTCCACTTT. Amino acid sequence: CASSLDGRGHSPLHF.

This clone has just a few counts. The rearrangement uses TRBV4-2 and TRBJ2-7; maybe TRBD2 (5 bases). Germline loops: CDR1 LGHNA, CDR2 YNFKEQ. This CDR3 is built from 15 residues. Trimming took off 4 bases at V and 0 bases at J, with 13 bases between the two ends. The CDR3 DNA is TGTGCCAGCAGCCCCCTAGAAGGGAGCTCCTACGAGCAGTACTTC. Translation gives CASSPLEGSSYEQYF.

The V gene is TRBV2, the J gene TRBJ1-3; D perhaps matches TRBD1 (6 bases). This CDR3 has 13 residues. The V and J ends lost 9 bases and 0 bases respectively, with 9 bases between them. In germline, CDR1 is SNHLY, CDR2 FYNNEI. The CDR3 protein is CARGQSSGNTIYF. CDR3 in DNA: TGTGCCAGAGGACAGAGCTCTGGAAACACCATATATTTT.

V and J are TRBV18 and TRBJ2-3; unclear D gene. The V gene lost 2 bases and the J gene lost 4 bases, with 7 bases spanning the gap. This CDR3 comprises 13 residues. The germline V gene encodes CDR1 KGHSH and CDR2 LQKENI. The CDR3 region is CASSPIIADTQYF. As DNA, the CDR3 is TGTGCCAGCTCACCAATCATAGCAGATACGCAGTATTTT.

The V call is TRBV28, the J call TRBJ2-1; 8 bases map to TRBD1. The CDR3 has 15 residues. V was clipped by 4 bases and J by 2 bases; unmatched bases: 4. Germline V gene data show CDR1 as MDHEN and CDR2 as SYDVKM. The CDR3 region is CASSSGTGPYNEQFF. CDR3 coding DNA: TGTGCCAGCAGTTCCGGGACAGGACCCTACAATGAGCAGTTCTTC.

In its sample, this clone was seen once. This chain joins TRBV6-1 and TRBJ1-3, with a weak D call TRBD1 (6 bases). V was shortened by 4 bases and J by 0 bases, with 13 bases between the two germline ends. Germline values: CDR1 MNHNS, CDR2 SASEGT. This CDR3 is 16 amino acids long. The DNA of the CDR3 is TGTGCCAGCAGTGCTACCGGACAGTTCTCTGGAAACACCATATATTTT. Its translation: CASSATGQFSGNTIYF.

The gene calls are TRBV28 and TRBJ2-5; 14 nucleotides match TRBD2. The CDR3 has 18 amino acids. J was trimmed by 4 bases and V by 5 bases; bases with no gene match: 12. Germline-derived CDR1 and CDR2 are MDHEN and SYDVKM. CDR3 loop: CASSPRGLAGGLRETQYF. CDR3 DNA: TGTGCCAGCAGTCCGCGAGGACTAGCGGGGGGCCTGAGAGAGACCCAGTACTTC.

This clone was recorded only once. This chain links TRBV12-5 with TRBJ2-1; a weak D match, TRBD2 (6 bases). Germline V gene data show CDR1 as LGHNT and CDR2 as FRNRAP. Trimming stripped 6 bases from V and 4 bases from J, with 10 bases between. The CDR3 is 13 amino acids. CDR3 in amino acids: CASGRDFYNEQFF. CDR3 in DNA: TGTGCTAGTGGACGGGACTTTTACAATGAGCAGTTCTTC.

This sequence joins TRBV5-1 and TRBJ2-3; 9 positions agree with TRBD2. Losses at the gene ends were 5 bases for V and 5 bases for J; bases not matched to a gene: 6. This CDR3 spans 14 amino acids. CDR1 and CDR2 (germline): SGHRS, YFSETQ. CDR3 nucleotide sequence: TGCGCCAGCAGGGCGGGGGGGCTTGGAGATACGCAGTATTTT. Protein product: CASRAGGLGDTQYF.

V and J are TRBV28 and TRBJ2-3; no definite D call. The CDR3 runs to 13 residues. The V and J ends lost 5 bases and 1 base respectively, with 7 bases between them. CDR1 and CDR2 (germline): MDHEN, SYDVKM. DNA of the CDR3: TGTGCCAGCAGTATTACAGGCACAGATACGCAGTATTTT. Translated: CASSITGTDTQYF.

This clone was observed a single time. The J gene is TRBJ2-3, the V gene TRBV2; 9 bases line up with TRBD1. Germline V gene sequence: CDR1 SNHLY, CDR2 FYNNEI. J gave up 4 bases and V 6 bases, and 20 bases lay outside the gene matches. The length of the CDR3 is 19 residues. In DNA, the CDR3 is TGTGCCAGCAGGGATACCGGGACAGGGACCTCAAGACAGGCAGATACGCAGTATTTT. Translating gives CASRDTGTGTSRQADTQYF.

This chain connects TRBV5-1 to TRBJ1-1; 7 nucleotides line up with TRBD1. V was pared by 4 bases and J by 1 base, with 7 bases of the junction left unmatched. Germline values: CDR1 SGHRS, CDR2 YFSETQ. The CDR3 has 15 amino acids. The CDR3 here is CASSLTTGSNTEAFF. DNA of the CDR3: TGCGCCAGCAGCCTTACGACAGGGTCGAACACTGAAGCTTTCTTT.

The chain uses TRBV4-1 and TRBJ1-1; possibly TRBD1 for D (5 bases). Germline assignment: CDR1 MGHRA and CDR2 YSYEKL. The V and J ends lost 6 bases and 0 bases respectively, with 11 bases between them. CDR3 length: 14 residues. The CDR3 coding sequence is TGCGCCAGCAGAGACACAGGAGTGAACACTGAAGCTTTCTTT. It yields the protein CASRDTGVNTEAFF.

Written as DNA, the CDR3 is TGTGCCAGCAGTCCCCGGGGGGGCCTGAGGGCTTTCTTT. Translating it yields CASSPRGGLRAFF. This sequence joins TRBV27 and TRBJ1-1; TRBD1 is a possible D gene (6 bases). Between the trimmed V and J ends, which lost 5 bases and 11 bases, there was a span of 18 bases. CDR1 MNHEY and CDR2 SMNVEV come from the germline V gene (reference sequence). The CDR3 is made up of 13 amino acids.

This chain connects TRBV6-4 to TRBJ1-2, with 9 bases that match TRBD1. The germline V gene has CDR1 MRHNA and CDR2 SNTAGT. This CDR3 comprises 16 residues. Germline trimming cut 6 bases from V and 4 bases from J; bases unmatched to any gene: 12. CDR3 loop: CASRKAGQGIGYGYTF. The CDR3 nucleotides read TGTGCCAGCAGAAAAGCGGGACAGGGAATAGGCTATGGCTACACCTTC.

The CDR3 sequence is CASSGDRGNTEAFF. The DNA of the CDR3 is TGTGCCAGTAGTGGAGACAGGGGGAACACTGAAGCTTTCTTT. This chain connects TRBV19 to TRBJ1-1; 8 bases fit TRBD1. CDR1 LNHDA and CDR2 SQIVND come from the germline V gene (reference sequence). V gave up 5 bases and J gave up 1 base; unmatched junction bases: 3. CDR3 size: 14 residues.

This clone appeared a few times. The chain combines TRBV13 with TRBJ2-7; 11 bases line up with TRBD2. The J segment lost 1 base and the V segment lost 5 bases, leaving 4 bases of the junction unmatched. Germline V gene data show CDR1 as PRHDT and CDR2 as FYEKMQ (reference sequence). CDR3 size: 15 residues. CDR3: CASSPRLAGSYEQYF. In DNA form, the CDR3 reads TGTGCCAGCAGCCCCCGACTAGCGGGGTCCTACGAGCAGTACTTC.

The chain has TRBV2 and TRBJ2-1; 11 bases match TRBD2. The CDR3 is 18 amino acids. The V segment lost 8 bases and the J segment 9 bases; nucleotides outside the gene matches: 21. Germline CDR1 reads SNHLY; CDR2 reads FYNNEI. CDR3 residues: CASSSNSPGLAADGEQFF. The CDR3 DNA reads as TGTGCCAGCTCCTCCAATTCCCCGGGACTAGCGGCAGACGGTGAGCAGTTCTTC.

CDR3 nucleotide sequence: TGTGCCAGCAGCTTGGGAGTCTACGAGCAGTACTTC. This codes for CASSLGVYEQYF. The chain employs TRBV5-6 and TRBJ2-7; D gene unclear. The V and J ends lost 0 bases and 3 bases respectively, with 4 bases between them. The CDR3 is 12 residues long. Per the germline V gene, CDR1 is SGHDT and CDR2 is YYEEEE.

This chain connects TRBV24-1 to TRBJ2-1; D gene ambiguous. Germline V gene sequence: CDR1 KGHDR, CDR2 SFDVKD. This CDR3 is built from 15 residues. Trimming left V 6 bases short and J 0 bases short, with 11 bases between. CDR3 bases: TGTGCCACCAGTCGCGAGTTAAACTCCTACAATGAGCAGTTCTTC. This gives the protein CATSRELNSYNEQFF.

As for this clone: The sample holds other DNA sequences that translate to the same CDR3. The chain has TRBV28 and TRBJ1-2; the match to TRBD1 covers 9 bases. Germline V gene data show CDR1 as MDHEN and CDR2 as SYDVKM. CDR3 length: 14 residues. The V gene end was trimmed by 5 bases and the J gene end by 3 bases; junction bases not matched to a gene: 4. Here the CDR3 reads CASSPDRGDYGYTF. CDR3 DNA: TGTGCCAGCAGTCCCGACAGGGGGGACTATGGCTACACCTTC.

Regarding this clone: Other DNA sequences in this specimen translate into the identical CDR3. The V call is TRBV7-9, the J call TRBJ2-1; 14 bases map to TRBD2. This CDR3 contains 14 residues. V was clipped by 3 bases and J by 8 bases; unmatched bases: 0. Germline V gene data show CDR1 as SEHNR and CDR2 as FQNEAQ (reference sequence). CDR3 amino acids: CASSLGLAGDEQFF. The CDR3 DNA follows: TGTGCCAGCAGCTTGGGACTAGCGGGAGATGAGCAGTTCTTC.

The rearrangement uses TRBV6-5 and TRBJ2-7; 7 bases agree with TRBD1. Germline-derived CDR1 and CDR2 are MNHEY and SVGAGI. The CDR3 length is 15 residues. The junction had 3 bases not matched to a gene; V was cut back by 0 bases and J by 1 base. Here the CDR3 reads CASSYSWTGSYEQYF. CDR3 nucleotides: TGTGCCAGCAGTTACTCCTGGACAGGATCCTACGAGCAGTACTTC.

The chain uses TRBV2 and TRBJ2-5; D may be TRBD2 (6 bases). Between the trimmed V and J ends, which lost 2 bases and 2 bases, there was a span of 12 bases. The CDR3 is made up of 15 amino acids. Germline values: CDR1 SNHLY, CDR2 FYNNEI. This CDR3 is CASSERVGLQETQYF. CDR3 nucleotides: TGTGCCAGCAGTGAAAGGGTGGGACTGCAAGAGACCCAGTACTTC.

The J gene is TRBJ2-1, the V gene TRBV25-1, with D maybe TRBD1 (5 bases). CDR3 length: 15 amino acids. Germline V gene data show CDR1 as MGHDK and CDR2 as SYGVNS. V was trimmed by 6 bases and J by 9 bases, leaving 21 bases between them. CDR3 sequence: CASSDSTVWGIEQFF. The CDR3 DNA sequence: TGTGCCAGCAGCGATTCAACGGTGTGGGGCATTGAGCAGTTCTTC. The whole variable domain, filled in from reference TRBV25-1 and TRBJ2-1, reads EADIYQTPRYLVIGTGKKITLECSQTMGHDKMYWYQQDPGMELHLIHYSYGVNSTEKGDLSSESTVSRIRTEHFPLTLESARPSHTSQYLCASSDSTVWGIEQFFGPGTRLTVL.